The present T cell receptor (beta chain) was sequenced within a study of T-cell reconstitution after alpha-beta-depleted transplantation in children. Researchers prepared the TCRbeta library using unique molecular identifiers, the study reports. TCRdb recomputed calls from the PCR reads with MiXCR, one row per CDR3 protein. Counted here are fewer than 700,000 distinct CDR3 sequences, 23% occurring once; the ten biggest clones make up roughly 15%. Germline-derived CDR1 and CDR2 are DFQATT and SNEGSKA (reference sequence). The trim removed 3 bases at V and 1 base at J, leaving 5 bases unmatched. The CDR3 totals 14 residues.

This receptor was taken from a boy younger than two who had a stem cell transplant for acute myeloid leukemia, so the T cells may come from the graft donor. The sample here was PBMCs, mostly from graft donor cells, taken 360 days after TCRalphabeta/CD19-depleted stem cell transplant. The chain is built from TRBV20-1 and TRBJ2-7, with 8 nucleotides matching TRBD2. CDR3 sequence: CSASIAGRSYEQYF. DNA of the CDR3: TGCAGTGCTAGTATAGCGGGGCGTTCCTACGAGCAGTACTTC.